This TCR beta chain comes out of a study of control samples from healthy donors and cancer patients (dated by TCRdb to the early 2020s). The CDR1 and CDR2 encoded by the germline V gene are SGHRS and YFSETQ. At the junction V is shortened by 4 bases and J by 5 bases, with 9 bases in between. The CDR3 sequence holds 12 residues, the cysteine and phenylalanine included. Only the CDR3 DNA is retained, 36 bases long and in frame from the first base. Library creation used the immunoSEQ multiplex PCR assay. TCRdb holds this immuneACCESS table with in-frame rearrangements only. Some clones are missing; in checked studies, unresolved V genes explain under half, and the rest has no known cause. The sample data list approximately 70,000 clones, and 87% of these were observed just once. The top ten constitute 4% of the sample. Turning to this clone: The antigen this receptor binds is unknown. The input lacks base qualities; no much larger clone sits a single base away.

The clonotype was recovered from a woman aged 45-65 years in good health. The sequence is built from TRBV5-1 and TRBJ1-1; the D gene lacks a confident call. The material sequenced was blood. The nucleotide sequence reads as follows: TGCGCCAGCAGCGGGTCCGGGACTGAAGCTTTCTTT. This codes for CASSGSGTEAFF.